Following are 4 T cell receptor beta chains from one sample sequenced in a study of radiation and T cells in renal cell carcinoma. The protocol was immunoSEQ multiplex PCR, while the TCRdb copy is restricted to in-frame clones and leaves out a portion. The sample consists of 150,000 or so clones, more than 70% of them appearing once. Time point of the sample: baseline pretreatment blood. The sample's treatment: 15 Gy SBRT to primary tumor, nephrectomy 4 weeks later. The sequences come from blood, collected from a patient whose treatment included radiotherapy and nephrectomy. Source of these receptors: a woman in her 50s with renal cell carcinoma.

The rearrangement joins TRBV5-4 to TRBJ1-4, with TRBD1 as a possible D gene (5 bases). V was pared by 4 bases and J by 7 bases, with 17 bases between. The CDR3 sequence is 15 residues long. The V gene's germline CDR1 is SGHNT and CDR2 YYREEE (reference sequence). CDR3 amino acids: CASSTIDSLGEKLFF. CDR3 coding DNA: TGTGCCAGCAGCACAATCGACAGCCTCGGTGAAAAACTGTTTTTT.

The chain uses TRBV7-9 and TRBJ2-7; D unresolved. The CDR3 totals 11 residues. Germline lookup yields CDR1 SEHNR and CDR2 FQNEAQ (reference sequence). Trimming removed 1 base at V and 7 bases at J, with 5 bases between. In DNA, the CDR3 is TGTGCCAGCAGCTTAGGGGCGGAGCAGTACTTC. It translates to CASSLGAEQYF.

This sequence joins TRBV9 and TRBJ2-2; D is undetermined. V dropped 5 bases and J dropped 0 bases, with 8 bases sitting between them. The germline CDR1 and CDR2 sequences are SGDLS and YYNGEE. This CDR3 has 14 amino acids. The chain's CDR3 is CASRYETNTGELFF. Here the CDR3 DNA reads TGTGCCAGCAGATATGAGACGAACACCGGGGAGCTGTTTTTT.

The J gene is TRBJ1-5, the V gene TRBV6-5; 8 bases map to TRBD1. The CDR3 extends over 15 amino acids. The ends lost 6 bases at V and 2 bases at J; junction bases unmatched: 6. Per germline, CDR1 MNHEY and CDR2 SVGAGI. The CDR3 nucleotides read TGTGCCAGCAGAGCGACAGGGGAGGGCAATCAGCCCCAGCATTTT. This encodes CASRATGEGNQPQHF.